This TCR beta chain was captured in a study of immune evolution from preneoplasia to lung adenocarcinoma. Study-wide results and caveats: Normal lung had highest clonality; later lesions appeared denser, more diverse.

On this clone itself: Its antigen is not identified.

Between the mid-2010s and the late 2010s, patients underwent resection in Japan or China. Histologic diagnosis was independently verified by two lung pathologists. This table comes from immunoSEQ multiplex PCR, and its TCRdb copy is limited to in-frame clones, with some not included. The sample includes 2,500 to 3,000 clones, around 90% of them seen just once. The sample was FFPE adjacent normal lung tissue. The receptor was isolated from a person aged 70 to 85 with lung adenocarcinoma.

The CDR3, as DNA: TGTGCCAGCGGCCGGGAAAGGGGCACTGAAGCTTTCTTT. Translating gives CASGRERGTEAFF. The chain combines TRBV7-8 with TRBJ1-1, with D tentatively TRBD1 (5 bases). CDR1 and CDR2 from the germline V gene are SGHVS and FQNEAQ. The CDR3 covers 13 residues. V was pared by 8 bases and J by 4 bases, with 14 bases between.